Following are 13 T cell receptor beta chains from one sample sequenced in a study of T cells in women clearing cervical HPV infection. TCRdb's copy holds only in-frame clones and misses some; the assay was immunoSEQ multiplex PCR. The sample's table shows tens of thousands of clones. The sample comprised blood buffy coat. The receptors here all came from a woman aged 18-70 years with a cervical HPV16 infection that either progressed to CIN3+ or cleared (not recorded which).

As concerns this clone: The CDR3 goes on 3 residues after the read ends, and that part is filled in from the germline J gene. V and J are TRBV20-1 and TRBJ1-6; no clear D. This CDR3 region has 14 residues. The germline V and J ends were trimmed by 0 bases and 9 bases, with 12 bases remaining between them. CDR1 is DFQATT and CDR2 is SNEGSKA in the germline V gene (reference sequence). The DNA read from the CDR3 is TGCAGTGCTAGAGATCTCACAGCTGGTTCACCC. Translating gives CSARDLTAGSP. The entire CDR3 reads CSARDLTAGSPLHF.

About this clone: The read stops 3 residues short of the end of the CDR3; the missing end is completed from the germline J gene. The identical CDR3 is also encoded by other nucleotide sequences in the sample. The chain has TRBV5-4 and TRBJ1-3; no reliable D call. CDR1 and CDR2 from the germline V gene are SGHNT and YYREEE (reference sequence). The CDR3 is made up of 12 amino acids. V gave up 4 bases and J gave up 4 bases, with 6 bases separating them. The part of the CDR3 DNA that was read is TGTGCCAGCAGCAACACAGGAAACACC. Translating it yields CASSNTGNT. The full-length CDR3 reads as CASSNTGNTIYF.

Comments on this clone: The read stops 3 residues short of the end of the CDR3; the missing end is completed from the germline J gene. This rearrangement joins TRBV7-9 to TRBJ2-7, with D unresolved. Germline assignment: CDR1 SEHNR and CDR2 FQNEAQ (reference sequence). The CDR3 sequence is 13 residues long. Trimming removed 4 bases from V and 3 bases from J, with 10 bases in between. The part of the CDR3 DNA that was read is TGTGCCAGCAGCTGTAAGCGAAGCTACGAG. Encoded protein: CASSCKRSYE. The entire CDR3 protein reads CASSCKRSYEQYF.

Concerning this clone itself: The read ends 3 residues shy of where the CDR3 ends; the end is completed using the germline J gene. This chain uses TRBV2 with TRBJ1-1; 8 nucleotides line up with TRBD1. Germline V gives CDR1 SNHLY, CDR2 FYNNEI. The CDR3 totals 13 residues. The CDR3 sequence: CASSERQGKQAFF. The covered CDR3 bases are TGTGCCAGCAGTGAACGACAGGGGAAGCAA.

Note on this clone: The read comes to an end 3 residues before the CDR3 does, leaving the germline J gene to fill in the end. This chain links TRBV19 with TRBJ2-7; 10 bases match TRBD2. With 6 bases clipped from V and 5 bases from J, the junction kept 7 bases outside the gene matches. Germline V gene data show CDR1 as LNHDA and CDR2 as SQIVND (reference sequence). The CDR3 runs 14 residues. The DNA read from the CDR3 is TGTGCCAGTAGCCGCCCCGGACTAGCGGACGAG. This sequence encodes CASSRPGLADE. The full CDR3 is CASSRPGLADEQYF. Full variable domain (remainder filled in from reference TRBV19 and TRBJ2-7): DGGITQSPKYLFRKEGQNVTLSCEQNLNHDAMYWYRQDPGQGLRLIYYSQIVNDFQKGDIAEGYSVSREKKESFPLTVTSAQKNPTAFYLCASSRPGLADEQYFGPGTRLTVT.

On this clone: The missing CDR3 end, 3 residues past where the read stops, is filled in from the germline J gene. The chain employs TRBV5-1 and TRBJ1-1; TRBD1 aligns across 9 bases. V lost 4 bases, J lost 5 bases, and 6 bases stayed unmatched. This CDR3 has 14 amino acids. Germline values: CDR1 SGHRS, CDR2 YFSETQ. This CDR3 reads CASSLTGGGTEAFF. The CDR3 bases that were read are TGCGCCAGCAGCCTGACAGGGGGGGGGACTGAA.

Notes on this clone: The read ends 3 residues shy of where the CDR3 ends; the end is completed using the germline J gene. The V and J genes are TRBV5-1 and TRBJ2-7; TRBD2 matches at 13 bases. Looked up from germline, CDR1 is SGHRS and CDR2 is YFSETQ. There are 15 residues in the CDR3. Losses at the gene ends were 4 bases for V and 2 bases for J; bases not matched to a gene: 3. The chain's CDR3 is CASSAGTSGTYEQYF. The covered CDR3 bases are TGCGCCAGCAGCGCGGGGACTAGCGGGACCTACGAG. Variable domain in full (rest from reference TRBV5-1 and TRBJ2-7): KAGVTQTPRYLIKTRGQQVTLSCSPISGHRSVSWYQQTPGQGLQFLFEYFSETQRNKGNFPGRFSGRQFSNSRSEMNVSTLELGDSALYLCASSAGTSGTYEQYFGPGTRLTVT.

As concerns this clone: The read stops 3 residues short of the end of the CDR3; the missing end is completed from the germline J gene. V and J are TRBV7-6 and TRBJ2-1; 11 bases map to TRBD2. CDR3 length: 17 residues. From germline, CDR1 is SGHVS and CDR2 FNYEAQ. V trimming: 5 bases; J trimming: 8 bases; junction bases outside the gene matches: 14. CDR3 sequence: CASSPRVAGGGEDEQFF. The sequenced part of the CDR3 DNA is TGTGCCAGCAGCCCGAGGGTAGCGGGAGGGGGGGAGGATGAG. The full variable domain, rest sourced from reference TRBV7-6 and TRBJ2-1, is GAGVSQSPRYKVTKRGQDVALRCDPISGHVSLYWYRQALGQGPEFLTYFNYEAQQDKSGLPNDRFSAERPEGSISTLTIQRTEQRDSAMYRCASSPRVAGGGEDEQFFGPGTRLTVL.

As regards this clone: The read gets to within 3 residues of the CDR3 end, and the germline J gene fills in the rest. The chain is built from TRBV7-2 and TRBJ1-2; no clear D gene. Per the germline V gene, CDR1 is SGHTA and CDR2 is FQGNSA. The length of the CDR3 is 13 residues. Trimming stripped 3 bases from V and 2 bases from J, with 7 bases between. The part of the CDR3 DNA that was read is TGTGCCAGCAGCTTCGACATAAACTATGGC. Translated: CASSFDINYG. The full CDR3 protein is CASSFDINYGYTF. Complete variable domain (other parts from reference TRBV7-2 and TRBJ1-2): GAGVSQSPSNKVTEKGKDVELRCDPISGHTALYWYRQSLGQGLEFLIYFQGNSAPDKSGLPSDRFSAERTGGSVSTLTIQRTQQEDSAVYLCASSFDINYGYTFGSGTRLTVV.

A note on this clone: The read stops 3 residues short of the end of the CDR3; the missing end is completed from the germline J gene. This chain links TRBV7-3 with TRBJ2-2, with 11 bases matching TRBD1. The V and J ends lost 5 bases and 4 bases, in that order; junction bases with no gene match: 3. The germline gives CDR1 SGHTA, CDR2 FQGTGA. The CDR3 length is 15 residues. The CDR3 is CASSLGQGVTGELFF. CDR3 DNA, as far as it was read: TGTGCCAGCAGCCTGGGACAGGGGGTCACCGGGGAG.

For this clone: Sequencing ends 3 residues short of the CDR3 end; the germline J gene provides the rest. The chain couples TRBV7-8 to TRBJ1-1; D is undetermined. The CDR3 totals 15 residues. Trimming took off 1 base at V and 1 base at J, with 10 bases between the two ends. The germline V gene has CDR1 SGHVS and CDR2 FQNEAQ. The CDR3 loop reads CASSLEGAANTEAFF. CDR3 DNA, as far as it was read: TGTGCCAGCAGCTTAGAGGGTGCAGCGAACACTGAA.

Concerning this clone: The read stops 3 residues short of the end of the CDR3; the missing end is completed from the germline J gene. The chain combines TRBV20-1 with TRBJ2-7; maybe TRBD1 (5 bases). The V and J ends lost 6 bases and 0 bases respectively, with 15 bases between them. The CDR3 consists of 14 residues. From germline, CDR1 is DFQATT and CDR2 SNEGSKA (reference sequence). The CDR3 loop reads CSALGHLSSYEQYF. The sequenced part of the CDR3 DNA is TGCAGTGCCCTTGGACATCTGAGCTCCTACGAG.

Comment on this clone: Read coverage stops 3 residues before the CDR3 terminus; the germline J gene supplies the remainder. The chain links TRBV7-3 to TRBJ2-2; 7 nucleotides agree with TRBD1. The CDR3 has 16 residues. Germline V gene data show CDR1 as SGHTA and CDR2 as FQGTGA. With 4 bases clipped from V and 1 base from J, the junction kept 6 bases outside the gene matches. The CDR3 here is CASSSDRLRNTGELFF. CDR3 DNA (partial): TGTGCCAGCAGCTCGGACAGGCTAAGGAACACCGGGGAG.